This T cell receptor beta chain stems from a study of OX40 agonist ivuxolimab in advanced cancers. The V end lost 5 bases, the J end lost 4 bases, and 20 bases lay between the germline ends. Germline values: CDR1 SGHTA, CDR2 FQGNSA. The CDR3 is 17 residues long. Here immunoSEQ multiplex PCR was the method, and the copy in TCRdb shows in-frame clones only, minus some. The sample lists 60,000 to 80,000 clones, 85% to 90% occurring once. This sequence joins TRBV7-2 and TRBJ2-2, with a weak D call TRBD1 (6 bases). The receptor was derived from an adult with an advanced solid tumor such as melanoma, head and neck, liver or kidney cancer. The sequences come from CD4+ or CD8+ T cells sorted from blood, collected in a trial of the OX40 agonist ivuxolimab. CDR3 sequence reads: CASSHAGQYRFTGELFF. The CDR3 nucleotides are TGTGCCAGCAGCCATGCTGGACAGTACCGATTCACCGGGGAGCTGTTTTTT.